Listed here is a single T cell receptor beta chain. Its antigen is unknown. Repertoires were generated with immunoSEQ multiplex PCR, while TCRdb's copy carries only in-frame clones and drops some. The sample includes 87,000 or so clones, around 82% seen only once; the top ten take roughly 15%. CDR1 is SGHNT, CDR2 YYREEE, per germline (reference sequence). The CDR3 runs to 15 residues. V shed 0 bases and J shed 0 bases, with 9 bases lying between them. These data come from a study of Ad26.COV2.S vaccination and SARS-CoV-2 variants. Findings and limits, study-wide: Vaccinees showed greater spike-specific TCR breadth than placebo recipients. Vaccine recipients and placebo recipients showed similar non-spike TCR breadth. Total T cell responses were possibly underestimated by TCR breadth and depth analyses. Marked by substantial breadth, spike-specific CD8+ and CD4+ T cell responses were reportedly seen after vaccination.

This chain connects TRBV5-4 to TRBJ1-1; unclear D gene. The sequencing here drew on peripheral blood, taken after recovery from COVID-19. The clonotype originates from a human donor who had recovered from COVID-19. DNA of the CDR3: TGTGCCAGCAGCTTGGAAGTAGGATTGAACACTGAAGCTTTCTTT. It translates to CASSLEVGLNTEAFF.